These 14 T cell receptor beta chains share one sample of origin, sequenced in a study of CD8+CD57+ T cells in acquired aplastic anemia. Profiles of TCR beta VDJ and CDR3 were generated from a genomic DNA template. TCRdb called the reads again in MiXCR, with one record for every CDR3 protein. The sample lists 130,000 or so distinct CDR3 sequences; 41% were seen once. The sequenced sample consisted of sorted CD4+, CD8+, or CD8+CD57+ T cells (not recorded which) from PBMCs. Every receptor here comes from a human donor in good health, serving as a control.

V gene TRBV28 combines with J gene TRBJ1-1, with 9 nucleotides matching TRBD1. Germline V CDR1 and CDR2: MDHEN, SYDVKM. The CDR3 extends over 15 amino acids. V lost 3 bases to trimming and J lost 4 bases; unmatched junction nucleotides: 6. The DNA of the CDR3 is TGTGCCAGCAGTTTCCAGGGACAGGGAGGCACTGAAGCTTTCTTT. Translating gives CASSFQGQGGTEAFF.

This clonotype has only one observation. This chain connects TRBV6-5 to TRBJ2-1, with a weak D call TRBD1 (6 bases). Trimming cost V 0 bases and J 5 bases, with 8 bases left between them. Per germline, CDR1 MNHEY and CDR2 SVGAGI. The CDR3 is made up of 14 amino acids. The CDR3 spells CASSYSGHDNEQFF. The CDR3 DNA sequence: TGTGCCAGCAGTTACTCGGGACACGACAATGAGCAGTTCTTC.

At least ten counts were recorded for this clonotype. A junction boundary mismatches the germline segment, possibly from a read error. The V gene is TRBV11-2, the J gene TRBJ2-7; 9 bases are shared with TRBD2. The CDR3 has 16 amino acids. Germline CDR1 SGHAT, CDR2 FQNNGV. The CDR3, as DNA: TGCGCCAGCAGCCAGGAAGGACTAGCGCATACATACGAGCAGTACTTC. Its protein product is CASSQEGLAHTYEQYF. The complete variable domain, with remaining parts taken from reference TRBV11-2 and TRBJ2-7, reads EAGVAQSPRYKIIEKRQSVAFWCNPISGHATLYWYQQILGQGPKLLIQFQNNGVVDDSQLPKDRFSAERLKGVDSTLKIQPAKLEDSAVYLCASSQEGLAHTYEQYFGPGTRLTVT.

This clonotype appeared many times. CDR3 amino acids: CASSYSNSVYTF. In DNA, the CDR3 is TGTGCCAGCAGTTACTCGAACAGTGTCTACACCTTC. V gene TRBV6-6 combines with J gene TRBJ1-2, with D uncertain. Germline V CDR1 and CDR2: MNHNY, SVGAGI (reference sequence). V gave up 0 bases and J gave up 10 bases, with 9 bases separating them. The CDR3 extends over 12 amino acids.

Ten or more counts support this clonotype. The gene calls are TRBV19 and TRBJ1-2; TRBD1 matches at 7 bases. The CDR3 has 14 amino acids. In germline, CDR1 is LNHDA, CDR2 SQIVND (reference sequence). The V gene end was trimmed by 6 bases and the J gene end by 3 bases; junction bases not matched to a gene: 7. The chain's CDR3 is CASRKAGTDYGYTF. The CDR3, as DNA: TGTGCCAGTAGAAAGGCCGGGACAGACTATGGCTACACCTTC.

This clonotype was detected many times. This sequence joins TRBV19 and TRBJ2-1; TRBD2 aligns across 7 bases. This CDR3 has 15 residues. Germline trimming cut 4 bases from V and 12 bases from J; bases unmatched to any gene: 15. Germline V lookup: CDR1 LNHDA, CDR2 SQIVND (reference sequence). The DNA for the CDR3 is TGTGCCAGTAGTAAAGGACTAGTCGATCTTGTCTTGCAGTTCTTC. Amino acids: CASSKGLVDLVLQFF.

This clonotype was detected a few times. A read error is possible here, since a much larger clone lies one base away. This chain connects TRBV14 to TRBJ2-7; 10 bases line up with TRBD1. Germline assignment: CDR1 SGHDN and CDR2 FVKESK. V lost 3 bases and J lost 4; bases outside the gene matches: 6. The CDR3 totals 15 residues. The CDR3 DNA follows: TGTGCCAGCAGCCACCGGACAGGGGGTATTTACGAGCAGTACTTC. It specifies CASSHRTGGIYEQYF. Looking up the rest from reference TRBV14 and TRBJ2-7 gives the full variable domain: EAGVTQFPSHSVIEKGQTVTLRCDPISGHDNLYWYRRVMGKEIKFLLHFVKESKQDESGMPNNRFLAERTGGTYSTLKVQPAELEDSGVYFCASSHRTGGIYEQYFGPGTRLTVT.

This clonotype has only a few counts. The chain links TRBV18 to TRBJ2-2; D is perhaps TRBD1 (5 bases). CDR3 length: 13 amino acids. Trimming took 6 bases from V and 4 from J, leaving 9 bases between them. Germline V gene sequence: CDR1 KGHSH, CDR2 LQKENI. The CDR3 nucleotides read TGTGCCAGCTCGCAGGGCGCCACCGGGGAGCTGTTTTTT. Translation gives CASSQGATGELFF.

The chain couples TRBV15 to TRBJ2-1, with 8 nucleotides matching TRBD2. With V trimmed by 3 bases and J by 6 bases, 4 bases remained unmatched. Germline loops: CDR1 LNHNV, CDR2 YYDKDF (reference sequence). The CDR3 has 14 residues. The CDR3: CATSSLSGSNEQFF. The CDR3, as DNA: TGTGCCACCAGCAGCCTCAGCGGGAGCAATGAGCAGTTCTTC.

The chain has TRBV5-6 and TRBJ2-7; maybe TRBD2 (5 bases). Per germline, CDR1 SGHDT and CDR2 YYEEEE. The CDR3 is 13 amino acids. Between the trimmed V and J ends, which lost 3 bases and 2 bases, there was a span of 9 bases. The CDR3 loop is CASSSTTAYEQYF. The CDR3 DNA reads TGTGCCAGCAGCTCGACTACAGCCTACGAGCAGTACTTC.

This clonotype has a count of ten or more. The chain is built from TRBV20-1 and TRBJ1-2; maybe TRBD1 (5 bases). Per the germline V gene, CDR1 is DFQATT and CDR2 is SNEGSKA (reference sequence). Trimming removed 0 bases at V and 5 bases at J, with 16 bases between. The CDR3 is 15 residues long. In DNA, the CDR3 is TGCAGTGCTAGAGATCCTAAAACTGGGGGGTATGGCTACACCTTC. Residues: CSARDPKTGGYGYTF.

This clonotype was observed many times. The CDR3 loop is CASSLAGAAGTEAFF. CDR3 nucleotide sequence: TGTGCCAGCAGCTTAGCCGGGGCCGCGGGCACTGAAGCTTTCTTT. V is TRBV7-9 and J is TRBJ1-1; TRBD1 is a possible D gene (5 bases). V was clipped by 0 bases and J by 4 bases, with 12 bases between them. Germline-derived CDR1 and CDR2 are SEHNR and FQNEAQ (reference sequence). CDR3 length: 15 amino acids.

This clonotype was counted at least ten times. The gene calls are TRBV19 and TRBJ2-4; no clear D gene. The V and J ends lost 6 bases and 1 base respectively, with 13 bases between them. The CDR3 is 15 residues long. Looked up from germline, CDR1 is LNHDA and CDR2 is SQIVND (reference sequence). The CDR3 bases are TGTGCCAGTAGGCGTCCAGGAGAGGCCAAAAACATTCAGTACTTC. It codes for CASRRPGEAKNIQYF. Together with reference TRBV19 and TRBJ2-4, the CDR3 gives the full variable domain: DGGITQSPKYLFRKEGQNVTLSCEQNLNHDAMYWYRQDPGQGLRLIYYSQIVNDFQKGDIAEGYSVSREKKESFPLTVTSAQKNPTAFYLCASRRPGEAKNIQYFGAGTRLSVL.

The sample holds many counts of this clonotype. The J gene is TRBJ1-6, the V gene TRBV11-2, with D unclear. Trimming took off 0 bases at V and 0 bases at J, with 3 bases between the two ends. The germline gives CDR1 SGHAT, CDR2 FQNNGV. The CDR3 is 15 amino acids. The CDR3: CASSLESSYNSPLHF. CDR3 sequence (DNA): TGTGCCAGCAGCTTAGAGAGCTCCTATAATTCACCCCTCCACTTT.